This is a list of T cell receptor beta chains from one sample in a study of shared clonotypes between healthy human individuals. Here immunoSEQ multiplex PCR was the method, and the copy in TCRdb shows in-frame clones only, minus some. Of 550,000 to 700,000 clones in the sample, 60% to 75% are singletons; the top ten hold around 1.8%. The sample taken for sequencing was memory CD4+ T cells sorted from blood. All receptors derive from a woman aged 25 to 39 in good health. Both conserved end residues are part of each CDR3. Fields, in order: J gene, D gene, clone size, V gene, CDR3 DNA, CDR3 protein. The D gene is left open where the match is weak. Where a row states a size, it is once, few, many or the class of an expanded clone; other rows omit it.

TRBJ2-7,TRBD2,.,TRBV19,TGTGCCAGTAGTTCCGGGAGCGGGAGGGCCTCCTCTCCCCTCTACGAGCAGTACTTC,CASSSGSGRASSPLYEQYF
TRBJ2-1,TRBD2,once,TRBV27,TGTGCCAGCAGACACAACCCCGGTACTAGCGGGAGGGCCTACAATGAGCAGTTCTTC,CASRHNPGTSGRAYNEQFF
TRBJ2-7,.,.,TRBV12-2,TGTGCAAGTCGCGCCTCCCCCCAGGGGCCCTCCTACGAGCAGTACTTC,CASRASPQGPSYEQYF
TRBJ1-3,.,.,TRBV10-2,TGCGCCAGCTCTACGTCTGGAAACACCATATATTTT,CASSTSGNTIYF
TRBJ2-3,.,.,TRBV27,TGTGCCAGCAGTTTATCTTCCAGCACAGATACGCAGTATTTT,CASSLSSSTDTQYF
TRBJ2-3,TRBD1,once,TRBV5-4,TGTGCCAGCAGCGGGACAGGTGCGCAGTATTTT,CASSGTGAQYF
TRBJ2-3,TRBD2,.,TRBV10-3,TGTGCCATCAGGCGCGGGAGTCTCGGTGAATTGGATACGCAGTATTTT,CAIRRGSLGELDTQYF
TRBJ2-4,.,few,TRBV30,TGTGCCTGGAGTGTCCAGGAGCTAGCCAAAAACATTCAGTACTTC,CAWSVQELAKNIQYF
TRBJ2-4,.,.,TRBV4-2,TGTGCCAGCAGCCAAAGCGGGCCACGAACGGGCAAAAACATTCAGTACTTC,CASSQSGPRTGKNIQYF
TRBJ2-1,.,.,TRBV9,TGTGCCAGCAGCCTGAACGTGGGACTCCATGAGCAGTTCTTC,CASSLNVGLHEQFF
TRBJ2-7,.,.,TRBV19,TGTGCCAGTAGTCCCGGGGACTTCCGCTCCTACGAGCAGTACTTC,CASSPGDFRSYEQYF
TRBJ2-7,.,.,TRBV19,TGTGCCAGTAGTCAGGCAGTTGAAATTTCCGAGCAGTACTTC,CASSQAVEISEQYF
TRBJ1-1,.,.,TRBV5-1,TGCGCCAGCGCCTACCAGACATCTAACACTGAAGCTTTCTTT,CASAYQTSNTEAFF
TRBJ1-1,.,.,TRBV5-1,TGCGCCAGCTCCCCGGGAGAGGGATGGAACACTGAAGCTTTCTTT,CASSPGEGWNTEAFF
TRBJ2-7,.,few,TRBV5-1,TGCGCCAGCAGCCGACCTGAGGCTTTCCCCTACGAGCAGTACTTC,CASSRPEAFPYEQYF
TRBJ2-3,TRBD2,.,TRBV4-1,TGCGCCAGCAGCCAAGCGACTAGCGGGATCTCAGATACGCAGTATTTT,CASSQATSGISDTQYF